Shown below are 5 T cell receptor beta chains from a single sample sequenced in a study of early T cells in non-severe SARS-CoV-2 infection. MiXCR, applied by TCRdb to the 5' RACE reads, yields one record per CDR3 protein. The table lists about 31,000 distinct CDR3 sequences, approximately 7.1% of them singletons. The source material was whole blood, sampled at baseline. Source of these receptors: an adult who was a healthcare worker with PCR-confirmed SARS-CoV-2 infection or an uninfected control (not recorded which).

This clonotype was counted many times. This chain joins TRBV6-2 or TRBV6-3 and TRBJ2-7, with 13 bases aligning to TRBD2. The CDR3 sequence is 17 residues long. CDR1 and CDR2 (germline): MNHEY, SVGEGT. Trimming cost V 2 bases and J 5 bases; bases outside gene matches: 9. CDR3 sequence: CASSYGLAGASPNEQYV. The CDR3 DNA reads TGTGCCAGCAGTTACGGACTAGCGGGAGCCTCTCCCAACGAGCAGTACGTC.

Ten or more counts support this clonotype. V is TRBV19 and J is TRBJ2-5, with D perhaps TRBD1 or TRBD2 (5 bases each). V gave up 2 bases and J gave up 2 bases, with 9 bases separating them. Germline V gives CDR1 LNHDA, CDR2 SQIVND (reference sequence). CDR3 size: 14 residues. CDR3 nucleotides: TGTGCCAGTAGTATATTCTGGGGGCAAGAGACCCAGTACTTC. This translates into CASSIFWGQETQYF.

This clonotype has a count of ten or more. The V call is TRBV7-2, the J call TRBJ1-2; D may be TRBD1 (5 bases). CDR1 is SGHTA and CDR2 is FQGNSA in the germline V gene. CDR3 size: 17 residues. With 4 bases removed from V and 2 bases from J, the gap between germline ends came to 20 bases. The CDR3 is CASSSAPGHQRNYGYTF. The CDR3 DNA is TGTGCCAGCAGCTCCGCCCCTGGACACCAAAGGAACTATGGCTACACCTTC. Full variable domain (missing parts from reference TRBV7-2 and TRBJ1-2): GAGVSQSPSNKVTEKGKDVELRCDPISGHTALYWYRQSLGQGLEFLIYFQGNSAPDKSGLPSDRFSAERTGGSVSTLTIQRTQQEDSAVYLCASSSAPGHQRNYGYTFGSGTRLTVV.

The gene calls are TRBV2 and TRBJ1-4, with 8 bases lining up with TRBD1. V dropped 6 bases and J dropped 8; count of bases not matched to a gene: 8. Germline loops: CDR1 SNHLY, CDR2 FYNNEI. The CDR3 runs to 14 residues. The CDR3 bases are TGTGCCAGCAGAGCTCCCGGGACAGGCGAAAAACTGTTTTTT. Protein product: CASRAPGTGEKLFF.

This clonotype was detected a few times. The chain carries TRBV29-1 and TRBJ2-2; D uncertain. Trimming pared 3 bases from V and 4 bases from J, leaving 9 bases between. CDR3 length equals 13 residues. The germline gives CDR1 SQVTM, CDR2 ANQGSEA. For the CDR3, the DNA is TGCAGCGTTGATCCACTCTTCACCGGGGAGCTGTTTTTT. This codes for CSVDPLFTGELFF.